This T cell receptor beta chain was captured in a study of control samples from healthy donors and cancer patients. The CDR3 has 16 amino acids. Germline V gene sequence: CDR1 SGHTA, CDR2 FQGNSA. V dropped 5 bases and J dropped 8 bases, with 24 bases sitting between them. The method was immunoSEQ multiplex PCR; TCRdb's version includes in-frame clones alone and lacks a portion of them. The sample lists tens of thousands of clones; around nine tenths were seen once. The sequencing input was PBMCs. This TCR came from a man in his 60s with colorectal cancer. The rearrangement joins TRBV7-2 to TRBJ1-2; possibly TRBD1 for D (6 bases). The CDR3 bases are TGTGCCAGCAGCGCCCGTGGGTCGGGGGCGCTGAGGGGCTACACCTTC. This translates into CASSARGSGALRGYTF.